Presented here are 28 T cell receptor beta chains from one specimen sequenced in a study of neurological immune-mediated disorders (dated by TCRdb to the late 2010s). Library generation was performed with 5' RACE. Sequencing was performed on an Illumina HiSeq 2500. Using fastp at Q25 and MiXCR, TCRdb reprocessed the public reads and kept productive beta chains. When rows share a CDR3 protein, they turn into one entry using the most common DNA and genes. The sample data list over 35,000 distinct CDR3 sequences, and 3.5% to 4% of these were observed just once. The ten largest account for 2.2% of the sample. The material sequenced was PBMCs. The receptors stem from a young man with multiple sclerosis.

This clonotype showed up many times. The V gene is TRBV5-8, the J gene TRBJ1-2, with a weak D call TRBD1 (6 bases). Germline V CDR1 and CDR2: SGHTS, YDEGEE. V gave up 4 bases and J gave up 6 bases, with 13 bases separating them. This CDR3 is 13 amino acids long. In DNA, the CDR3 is TGTGCCAGCAGCGATACAGGGTCTCATGGCTACACCTTC. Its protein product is CASSDTGSHGYTF.

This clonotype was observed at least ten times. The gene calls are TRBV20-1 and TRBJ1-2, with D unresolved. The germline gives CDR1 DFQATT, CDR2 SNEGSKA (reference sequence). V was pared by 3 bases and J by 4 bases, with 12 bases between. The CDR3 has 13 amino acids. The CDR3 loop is CSASPVGIYGYTF. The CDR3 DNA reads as TGCAGTGCTAGCCCTGTAGGGATCTATGGCTACACCTTC.

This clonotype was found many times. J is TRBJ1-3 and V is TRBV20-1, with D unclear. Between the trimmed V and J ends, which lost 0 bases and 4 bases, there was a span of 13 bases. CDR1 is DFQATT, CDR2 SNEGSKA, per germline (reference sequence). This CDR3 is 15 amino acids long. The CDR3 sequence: CSARDPAVGGNTIYF. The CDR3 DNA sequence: TGCAGTGCTAGAGATCCGGCGGTCGGCGGAAACACCATATATTTT.

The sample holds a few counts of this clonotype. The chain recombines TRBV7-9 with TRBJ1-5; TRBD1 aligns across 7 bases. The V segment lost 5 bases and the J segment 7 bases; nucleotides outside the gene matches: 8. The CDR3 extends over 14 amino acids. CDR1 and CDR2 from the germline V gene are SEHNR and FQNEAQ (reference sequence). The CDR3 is CASSLTGEIQPQHF. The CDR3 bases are TGTGCCAGCAGCCTTACAGGGGAAATACAGCCCCAGCATTTT.

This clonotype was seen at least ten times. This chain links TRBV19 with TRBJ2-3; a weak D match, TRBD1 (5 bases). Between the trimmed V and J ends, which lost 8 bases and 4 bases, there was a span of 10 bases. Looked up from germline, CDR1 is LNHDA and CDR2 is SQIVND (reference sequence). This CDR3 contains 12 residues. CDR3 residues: CASRRGSDTQYF. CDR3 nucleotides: TGTGCCAGTCGTAGGGGATCAGATACGCAGTATTTT.

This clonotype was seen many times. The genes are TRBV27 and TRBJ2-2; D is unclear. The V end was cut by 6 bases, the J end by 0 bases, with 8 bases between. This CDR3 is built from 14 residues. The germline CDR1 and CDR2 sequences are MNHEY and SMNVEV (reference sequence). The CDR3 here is CASRRRTNTGELFF. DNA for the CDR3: TGTGCCAGCAGACGCCGGACGAACACCGGGGAGCTGTTTTTT.

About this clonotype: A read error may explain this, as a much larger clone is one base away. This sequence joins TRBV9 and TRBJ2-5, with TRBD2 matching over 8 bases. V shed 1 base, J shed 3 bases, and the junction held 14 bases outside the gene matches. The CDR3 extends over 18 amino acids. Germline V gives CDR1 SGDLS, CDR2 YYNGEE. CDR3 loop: CASSVIPSGGLGKETQYF. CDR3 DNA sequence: TGTGCCAGCAGCGTAATCCCAAGCGGGGGCTTGGGGAAAGAGACCCAGTACTTC.

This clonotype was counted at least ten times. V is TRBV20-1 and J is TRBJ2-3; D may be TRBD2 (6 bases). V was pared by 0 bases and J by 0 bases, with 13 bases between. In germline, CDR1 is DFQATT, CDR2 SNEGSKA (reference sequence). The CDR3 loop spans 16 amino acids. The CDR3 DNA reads TGCAGTGCTAGAGATCTTAGCGGATCTAGCACAGATACGCAGTATTTT. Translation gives CSARDLSGSSTDTQYF.

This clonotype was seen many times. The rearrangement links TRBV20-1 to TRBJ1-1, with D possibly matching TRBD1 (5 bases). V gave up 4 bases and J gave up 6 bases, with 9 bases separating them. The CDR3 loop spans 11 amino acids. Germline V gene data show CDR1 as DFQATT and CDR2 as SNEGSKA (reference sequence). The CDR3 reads CSAKDIPEAFF. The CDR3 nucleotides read TGCAGTGCTAAGGACATACCTGAAGCTTTCTTT.

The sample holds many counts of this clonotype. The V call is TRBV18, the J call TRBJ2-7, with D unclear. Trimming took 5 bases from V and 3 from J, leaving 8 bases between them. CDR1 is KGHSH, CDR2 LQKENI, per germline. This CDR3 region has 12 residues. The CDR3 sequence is CASSVTLYEQYF. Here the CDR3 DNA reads TGTGCCAGCTCAGTTACTCTCTACGAGCAGTACTTC. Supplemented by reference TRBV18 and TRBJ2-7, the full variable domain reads NAGVMQNPRHLVRRRGQEARLRCSPMKGHSHVYWYRQLPEEGLKFMVYLQKENIIDESGMPKERFSAEFPKEGPSILRIQQVVRGDSAAYFCASSVTLYEQYFGPGTRLTVT.

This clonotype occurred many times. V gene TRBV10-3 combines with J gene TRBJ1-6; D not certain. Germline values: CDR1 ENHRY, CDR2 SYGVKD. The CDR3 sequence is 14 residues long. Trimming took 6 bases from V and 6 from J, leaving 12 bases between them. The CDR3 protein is CAISRAPRNSPLHF. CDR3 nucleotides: TGTGCCATCAGCCGGGCCCCACGTAATTCACCCCTCCACTTT.

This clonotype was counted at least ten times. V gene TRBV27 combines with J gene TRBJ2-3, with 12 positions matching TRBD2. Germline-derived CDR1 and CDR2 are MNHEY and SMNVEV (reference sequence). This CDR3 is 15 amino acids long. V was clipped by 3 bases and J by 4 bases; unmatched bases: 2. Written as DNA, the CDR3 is TGTGCCAGCAGTTTCCGGACTAGCGGGGCAGATACGCAGTATTTT. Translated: CASSFRTSGADTQYF.

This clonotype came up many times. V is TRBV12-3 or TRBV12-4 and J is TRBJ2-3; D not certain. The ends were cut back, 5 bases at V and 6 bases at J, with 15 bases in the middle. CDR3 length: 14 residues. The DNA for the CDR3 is TGTGCCAGCAGTCACATCAGGTCGCGGGATACGCAGTATTTT. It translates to CASSHIRSRDTQYF.

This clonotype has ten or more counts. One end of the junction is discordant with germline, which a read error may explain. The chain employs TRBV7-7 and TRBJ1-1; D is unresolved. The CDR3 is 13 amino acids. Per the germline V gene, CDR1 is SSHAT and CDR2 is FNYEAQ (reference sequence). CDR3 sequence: CASSQTGDTEAFF. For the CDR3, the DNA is TGTGCTAGCAGTCAGACGGGTGATACTGAAGCTTTCTTT.

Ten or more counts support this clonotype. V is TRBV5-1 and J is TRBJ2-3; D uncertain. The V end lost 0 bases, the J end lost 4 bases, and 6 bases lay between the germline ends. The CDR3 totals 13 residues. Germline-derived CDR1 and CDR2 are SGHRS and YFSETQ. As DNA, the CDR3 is TGCGCCAGCAGCTTGGCAGTCCCAGATACGCAGTATTTT. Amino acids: CASSLAVPDTQYF.

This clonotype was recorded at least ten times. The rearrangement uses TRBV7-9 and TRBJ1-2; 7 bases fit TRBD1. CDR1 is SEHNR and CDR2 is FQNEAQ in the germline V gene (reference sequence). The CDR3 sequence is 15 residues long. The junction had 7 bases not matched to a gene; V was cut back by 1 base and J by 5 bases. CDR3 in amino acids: CASSLVPGQAYGYTF. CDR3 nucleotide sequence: TGTGCCAGCAGCTTAGTTCCCGGACAGGCGTATGGCTACACCTTC.

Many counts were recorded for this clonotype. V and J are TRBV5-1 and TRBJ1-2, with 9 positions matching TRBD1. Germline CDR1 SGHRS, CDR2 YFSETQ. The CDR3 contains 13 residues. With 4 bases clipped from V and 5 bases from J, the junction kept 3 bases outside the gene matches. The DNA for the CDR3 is TGCGCCAGCAGCCCGGGACAGGGTTATGGCTACACCTTC. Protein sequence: CASSPGQGYGYTF.

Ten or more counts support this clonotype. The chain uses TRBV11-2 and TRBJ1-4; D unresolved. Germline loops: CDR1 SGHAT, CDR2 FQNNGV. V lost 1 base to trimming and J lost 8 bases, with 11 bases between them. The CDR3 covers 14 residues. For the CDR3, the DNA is TGTGCCAGCAGCTTAGCCGGTTTGGGCGAAAAACTGTTTTTT. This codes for CASSLAGLGEKLFF.

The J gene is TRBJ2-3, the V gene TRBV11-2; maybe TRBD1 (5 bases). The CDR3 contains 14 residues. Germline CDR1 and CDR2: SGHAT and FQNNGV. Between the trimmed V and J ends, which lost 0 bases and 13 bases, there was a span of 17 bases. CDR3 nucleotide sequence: TGTGCCAGCAGCTTAGATCATGGGGCCAAATGGAAGTATTTT. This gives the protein CASSLDHGAKWKYF.

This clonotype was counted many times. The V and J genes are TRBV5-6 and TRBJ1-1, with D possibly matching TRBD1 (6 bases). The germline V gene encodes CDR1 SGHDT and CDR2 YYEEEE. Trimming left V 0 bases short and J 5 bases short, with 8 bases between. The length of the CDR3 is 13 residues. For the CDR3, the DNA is TGTGCCAGCAGCTTGGGAGGGGGGACTGAAGCTTTCTTT. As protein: CASSLGGGTEAFF.

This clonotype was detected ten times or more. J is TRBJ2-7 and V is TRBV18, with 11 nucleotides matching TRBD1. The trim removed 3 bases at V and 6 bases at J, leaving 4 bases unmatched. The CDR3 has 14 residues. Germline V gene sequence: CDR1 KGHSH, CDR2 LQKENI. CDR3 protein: CASSPDRGRPEQYF. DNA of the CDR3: TGTGCCAGCTCACCGGACAGGGGGCGCCCCGAGCAGTACTTC.

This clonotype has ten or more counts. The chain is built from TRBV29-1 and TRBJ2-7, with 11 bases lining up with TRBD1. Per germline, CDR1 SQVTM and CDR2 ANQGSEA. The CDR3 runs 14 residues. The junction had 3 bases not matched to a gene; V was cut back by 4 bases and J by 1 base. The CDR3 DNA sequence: TGCAGCGTTGCCGGGACAGGGGGTTCCTACGAGCAGTACTTC. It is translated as CSVAGTGGSYEQYF.

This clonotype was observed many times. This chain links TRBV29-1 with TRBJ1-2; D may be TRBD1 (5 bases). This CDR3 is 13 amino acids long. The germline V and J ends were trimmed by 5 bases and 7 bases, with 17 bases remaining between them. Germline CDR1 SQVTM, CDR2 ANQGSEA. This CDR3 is CSVTQGSGPGYTF. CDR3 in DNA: TGCAGCGTTACCCAGGGTTCCGGGCCTGGCTACACCTTC.

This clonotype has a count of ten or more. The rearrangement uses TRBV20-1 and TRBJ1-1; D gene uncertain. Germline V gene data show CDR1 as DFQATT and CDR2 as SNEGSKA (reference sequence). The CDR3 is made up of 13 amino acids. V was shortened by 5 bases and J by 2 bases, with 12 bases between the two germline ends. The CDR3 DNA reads TGCAGTGCTGTCCCAAGGGAAAACACTGAAGCTTTCTTT. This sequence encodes CSAVPRENTEAFF.

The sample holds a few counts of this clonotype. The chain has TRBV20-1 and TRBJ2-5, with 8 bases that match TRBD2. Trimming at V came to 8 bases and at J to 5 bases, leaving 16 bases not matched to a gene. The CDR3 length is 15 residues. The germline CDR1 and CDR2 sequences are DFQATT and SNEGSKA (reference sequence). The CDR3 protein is CSSPGTGAGGETQYF. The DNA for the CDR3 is TGCAGTTCTCCGGGGACGGGGGCGGGGGGTGAGACCCAGTACTTC.

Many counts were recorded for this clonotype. The CDR3 protein is CASSETGTGYQETQYF. The CDR3, as DNA: TGCGCCAGCAGTGAGACAGGGACAGGGTACCAAGAGACCCAGTACTTC. The chain employs TRBV10-2 and TRBJ2-5; 9 positions match TRBD1. Unmatched junction bases numbered 4, after V lost 2 bases and J lost 0 bases. The CDR3 extends over 16 amino acids. Germline CDR1 WSHSY, CDR2 SAAADI.

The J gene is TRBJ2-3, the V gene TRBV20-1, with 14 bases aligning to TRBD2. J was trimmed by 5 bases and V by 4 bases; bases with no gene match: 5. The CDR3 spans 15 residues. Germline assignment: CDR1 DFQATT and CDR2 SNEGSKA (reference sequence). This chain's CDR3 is CSAIIGTSGGDTQYF. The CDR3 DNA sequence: TGCAGTGCTATAATTGGGACTAGCGGGGGAGATACGCAGTATTTT.

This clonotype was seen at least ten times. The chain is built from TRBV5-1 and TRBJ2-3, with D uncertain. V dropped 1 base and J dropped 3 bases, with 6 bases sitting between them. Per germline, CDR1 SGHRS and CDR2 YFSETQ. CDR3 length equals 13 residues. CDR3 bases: TGCGCCAGCAGCTTGCCACTAACAGATACGCAGTATTTT. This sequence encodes CASSLPLTDTQYF.